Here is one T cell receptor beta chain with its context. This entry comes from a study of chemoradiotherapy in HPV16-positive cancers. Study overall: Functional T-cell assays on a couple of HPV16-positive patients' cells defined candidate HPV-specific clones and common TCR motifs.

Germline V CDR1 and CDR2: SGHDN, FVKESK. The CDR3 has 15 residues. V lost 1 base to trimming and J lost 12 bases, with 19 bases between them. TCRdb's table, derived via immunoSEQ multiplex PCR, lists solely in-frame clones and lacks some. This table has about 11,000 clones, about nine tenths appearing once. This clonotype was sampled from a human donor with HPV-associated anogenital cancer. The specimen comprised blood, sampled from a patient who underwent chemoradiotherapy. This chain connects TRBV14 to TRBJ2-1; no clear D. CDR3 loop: CASSQGIGSPSGQFF. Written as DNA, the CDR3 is TGTGCCAGCAGCCAAGGTATTGGCAGTCCGTCTGGGCAGTTCTTC.